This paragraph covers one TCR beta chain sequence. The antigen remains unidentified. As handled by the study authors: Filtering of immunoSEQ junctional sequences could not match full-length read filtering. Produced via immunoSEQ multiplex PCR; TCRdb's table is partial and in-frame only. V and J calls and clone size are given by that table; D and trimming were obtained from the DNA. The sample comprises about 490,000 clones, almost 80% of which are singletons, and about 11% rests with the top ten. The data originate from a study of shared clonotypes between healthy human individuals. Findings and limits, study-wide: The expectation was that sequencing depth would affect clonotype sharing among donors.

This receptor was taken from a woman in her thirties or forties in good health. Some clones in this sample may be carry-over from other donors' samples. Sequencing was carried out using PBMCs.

The CDR3: CASSLEYASYEQYF. For the CDR3, the DNA is TGTGCCAGCAGCTTAGAGTATGCCTCCTACGAGCAGTACTTC. The V gene is TRBV7-3, the J gene TRBJ2-7; D ambiguous. Germline values: CDR1 SGHTA, CDR2 FQGTGA. The length of the CDR3 is 14 residues. V lost 2 bases to trimming and J lost 0 bases, with 8 bases between them.